In this sample, the clone carrying this TCR beta chain turned up a few times. This entry comes from a study of glioma-infiltrating T cells after dendritic cell vaccination. Study context: Patients received autologous tumor lysate-pulsed dendritic cell vaccination between about 2003 and 2013.

The PCR used 60 V beta and 13 J beta primers. The assay was immunoSEQ multiplex PCR, and TCRdb's table has in-frame clones only and misses some. The sample records tens of thousands of clones, roughly 82% being singletons. V lost 0 bases and J 3 bases, leaving 5 bases between the germline ends. The CDR3 has 13 amino acids. CDR1 and CDR2 (germline): LGHNT, FRNRAP. The rearrangement uses TRBV12-5 and TRBJ1-1, with D unresolved. This clonotype was obtained from a human donor with glioblastoma. The sample was blood, taken before dendritic cell vaccination. Here the CDR3 reads CASGLVSHTEAFF. Here the CDR3 DNA reads TGTGCTAGTGGTTTGGTAAGCCACACTGAAGCTTTCTTT.